Shown below are 27 T cell receptor beta chains from a single sample sequenced in a study of CD8+CD57+ T cells in acquired aplastic anemia (dated by TCRdb to 2016 to 2019). For sequencing, an Illumina HiSeq 2000 was employed. Genomic DNA served as template for TCR beta VDJ combination and CDR3 sequence profiling. TCRdb redid the processing of the public reads, applying fastp at Q25 and MiXCR, and retained in-frame beta chains. Each CDR3 protein appears once, grouped with its most common genes and DNA. This sample lists 350,000 to 450,000 distinct CDR3 sequences; 55% to 75% were detected once. The ten most abundant clones make up approximately 4% of the sample. The sequencing sample was made of sorted CD4+, CD8+, or CD8+CD57+ T cells (not recorded which) from PBMCs. The source of these receptors is a human donor in good health, serving as a control.

In this sample, this clonotype turned up many times. The chain recombines TRBV6-1 with TRBJ1-2; D gene uncertain. The length of the CDR3 is 13 residues. Germline V CDR1 and CDR2: MNHNS, SASEGT. V lost 0 bases, J lost 8 bases, and 10 bases lay in between. The CDR3 region is CASSEAFVRGYTF. Written as DNA, the CDR3 is TGTGCCAGCAGTGAAGCGTTCGTCCGGGGCTACACCTTC.

This clonotype has a single count. One junction end does not reproduce the germline sequence, and a read error may be involved. The CDR3 here is CATSVLGTGNTIYF. The CDR3, as DNA: TGTGCCACCAGTGTATTGGGGACTGGAAACACCATATATTTT. V and J are TRBV6-1 and TRBJ1-3, with unresolved D. Germline V gene sequence: CDR1 MNHNS, CDR2 SASEGT. The CDR3 extends over 14 amino acids.

This sequence joins TRBV5-8 and TRBJ1-4; D is possibly TRBD1 (5 bases). Germline values: CDR1 SGHTS, CDR2 YDEGEE. This CDR3 has 15 residues. V shed 1 base and J shed 4 bases, with 11 bases lying between them. The CDR3 protein is CASSLSARDNEKLFF. Here the CDR3 DNA reads TGTGCCAGCAGCTTGTCGGCCAGGGATAATGAAAAACTGTTTTTT. Full variable domain (outside the CDR3, taken from reference TRBV5-8 and TRBJ1-4): EAGVTQSPTHLIKTRGQQATLRCSPISGHTSVYWYQQALGLGLQFLLWYDEGEERNRGNFPPRFSGRQFPNYSSELNVNALELEDSALYLCASSLSARDNEKLFFGSGTQLSVL.

The table lists this clonotype with a few counts. V usage is TRBV2 and J usage is TRBJ2-5; 7 nucleotides match TRBD1. The germline V gene encodes CDR1 SNHLY and CDR2 FYNNEI. The CDR3 loop spans 15 amino acids. Germline trimming cut 6 bases from V and 2 bases from J; bases unmatched to any gene: 9. The CDR3: CASSRQGIGQETQYF. In nucleotides, the CDR3 is TGTGCCAGCAGCCGACAGGGTATTGGACAAGAGACCCAGTACTTC.

The chain links TRBV5-1 to TRBJ1-6, with unresolved D. V gave up 2 bases and J gave up 7 bases, with 13 bases separating them. The CDR3 extends over 15 amino acids. Germline V gene data show CDR1 as SGHRS and CDR2 as YFSETQ. CDR3 sequence (DNA): TGCGCCAGCAGCTTAGGTGTTGCTGGAAATTCACCCCTCCACTTT. Translating it yields CASSLGVAGNSPLHF.

This chain joins TRBV20-1 and TRBJ1-5; D not resolved. The V end was cut by 0 bases, the J end by 0 bases, with 0 bases between. CDR3 length: 12 residues. The germline CDR1 and CDR2 sequences are DFQATT and SNEGSKA (reference sequence). The chain's CDR3 is CSARDSNQPQHF. The CDR3 nucleotides are TGCAGTGCTAGAGATAGCAATCAGCCCCAGCATTTT.

This clonotype has a handful of counts. The chain employs TRBV24-1 and TRBJ2-1, with D hard to call. This CDR3 is 15 amino acids long. Germline V gives CDR1 KGHDR, CDR2 SFDVKD. V was clipped by 3 bases and J by 2 bases, with 10 bases between them. The CDR3 here is CATSDPSRAYNEQFF. CDR3 DNA sequence: TGTGCCACCAGTGATCCTTCTCGGGCCTACAATGAGCAGTTCTTC.

The gene calls are TRBV2 and TRBJ1-4; 10 bases fit TRBD1. The germline CDR1 and CDR2 sequences are SNHLY and FYNNEI. Germline trimming cut 7 bases from V and 5 bases from J; bases unmatched to any gene: 4. The CDR3 totals 14 residues. The CDR3, as DNA: TGTGCCAGCAAGCCGGGACAGGGGAATGAAAAACTGTTTTTT. It encodes CASKPGQGNEKLFF.

V gene TRBV20-1 combines with J gene TRBJ1-4; no definite D call. CDR3 length equals 11 residues. Per the germline V gene, CDR1 is DFQATT and CDR2 is SNEGSKA (reference sequence). CDR3 DNA: TGCAGCGCTGACTGGCATGAAGATCGGTTTTTT. This translates into CSADWHEDRFF.

Many counts were recorded for this clonotype. The V gene is TRBV4-1, the J gene TRBJ2-7, with D perhaps TRBD1 or TRBD2 (5 bases each). CDR1 is MGHRA, CDR2 YSYEKL, per germline. The CDR3 totals 15 residues. V was pared by 1 base and J by 6 bases, with 16 bases between. This chain's CDR3 is CASSQVGPRVGEQYF. The CDR3 region has the DNA TGCGCCAGCAGCCAAGTGGGACCGCGGGTCGGCGAGCAGTACTTC.

The V gene is TRBV5-4, the J gene TRBJ2-6; D remains unclear. The length of the CDR3 is 15 residues. With 5 bases removed from V and 0 bases from J, the gap between germline ends came to 9 bases. Per germline, CDR1 SGHNT and CDR2 YYREEE (reference sequence). CDR3 in DNA: TGTGCCAGCAGACAAGACCTCTCTGGGGCCAACGTCCTGACTTTC. This encodes CASRQDLSGANVLTF.

This clonotype occurred once. As DNA, the CDR3 is TGTGCCAGCAGCCGGGACAGGGTAAACACTGAAGCTTATAATTCACCCCTCCACTTT. This sequence encodes CASSRDRVNTEAYNSPLHF. The V call is TRBV11-2, the J call TRBJ1-6, with TRBD1 identical over 9 bases. From germline, CDR1 is SGHAT and CDR2 FQNNGV. This CDR3 is 19 amino acids long. J gave up 4 bases and V 5 bases, and 15 bases lay outside the gene matches.

This clonotype was seen only a few times. The germline gene is not matched at one end of the junction; a read error may be the cause. This chain joins TRBV7-8 and TRBJ2-1, with a weak D call TRBD1 (5 bases). The CDR3 covers 14 residues. Germline V gene lookup returns CDR1 SGHVS and CDR2 FQNEAQ. The CDR3 here is CASSLGSGYNSPLF. In nucleotides, the CDR3 is TGTGCCAGCAGCTTAGGATCAGGGTACAATTCACCCCTCTTC.

Points on this clonotype: Relative to the germline gene, one junction end is altered; a read error may explain this. The chain recombines TRBV7-3 with TRBJ2-7, with D perhaps matching TRBD1 (6 bases). The CDR3 has 13 amino acids. The V gene's germline CDR1 is SGHTA and CDR2 FQGTGA. The DNA of the CDR3 is TGCGCCAGCAACCTTGGACAGTGTTACGAGCAGTACTTC. This translates into CASNLGQCYEQYF.

This clonotype was recorded a few times. The gene calls are TRBV4-3 and TRBJ1-1; 7 nucleotides line up with TRBD1. CDR3 length equals 17 residues. Trimming took 1 base from V and 1 from J; bases not matched to a gene: 9. Germline loops: CDR1 LGHNA, CDR2 YSLEER. This CDR3 is CASSQVYFGQANTEAFF. The CDR3 bases are TGCGCCAGCAGCCAAGTATACTTCGGACAGGCGAACACTGAAGCTTTCTTT.

About this clonotype itself: Sequence at one end of the junction differs from germline and may be a read error. The rearrangement joins TRBV19 to TRBJ2-1; D unclear. The CDR3 has 14 amino acids. Germline-derived CDR1 and CDR2 are LNHDA and SQIVND (reference sequence). In DNA, the CDR3 is TGTGCCAGCAGTATAGATGGGATTGGGAATGAGCAGTTCTTC. Protein product: CASSIDGIGNEQFF.

This clonotype was recorded at least ten times. V is TRBV7-2 and J is TRBJ2-1; D might be TRBD1 (7 bases). CDR1 and CDR2 from the germline V gene are SGHTA and FQGNSA. The V gene lost 5 bases and the J gene lost 5 bases, with 16 bases spanning the gap. The CDR3 has 15 residues. This chain's CDR3 is CASSRQGGANNEQFF. Here the CDR3 DNA reads TGTGCCAGCAGCCGCCAGGGGGGCGCGAACAATGAGCAGTTCTTC. Looking up the rest from reference TRBV7-2 and TRBJ2-1 gives the full variable domain: GAGVSQSPSNKVTEKGKDVELRCDPISGHTALYWYRQSLGQGLEFLIYFQGNSAPDKSGLPSDRFSAERTGGSVSTLTIQRTQQEDSAVYLCASSRQGGANNEQFFGPGTRLTVL.

Comments on this clonotype: The CDR3 carries no conserved terminal phenylalanine or tryptophan, so it likely arises from a read error. The DNA is left out, because the CDR3 cannot be placed on it with certainty; the CDR3 is given as TCRdb lists it. The CDR3 is CASSQFEGTGV. This chain links TRBV3-1 with TRBJ2-5; TRBD1 was called by the table and not checked on the DNA. The CDR3 comprises 11 residues, both ends counted. Germline V gene data show CDR1 as LGHDT and CDR2 as YNNKEL (reference sequence).

The table lists this clonotype with many counts. This sequence joins TRBV6-5 and TRBJ2-6; 7 bases line up with TRBD1. Per the germline V gene, CDR1 is MNHEY and CDR2 is SVGAGI. V shed 2 bases, J shed 1 base, and the junction held 5 bases outside the gene matches. The CDR3 covers 17 residues. CDR3 sequence reads: CASSYRWTGSGANVLTF. The CDR3 bases are TGTGCCAGCAGTTACCGATGGACAGGTTCTGGGGCCAACGTCCTGACTTTC.

The chain is built from TRBV10-3 and TRBJ1-2; TRBD1 is a possible D gene (6 bases). This CDR3 is 14 amino acids long. The V end was cut by 5 bases, the J end by 11 bases, with 21 bases between. Germline lookup yields CDR1 ENHRY and CDR2 SYGVKD. The CDR3 DNA follows: TGTGCCATCAGTCAGAGGACAGAAATCTACGGGTACACCTTC. This encodes CAISQRTEIYGYTF.

A few counts support this clonotype. The chain recombines TRBV6-1 with TRBJ1-2, with TRBD1 identical over 7 bases. This CDR3 has 14 residues. The germline V gene encodes CDR1 MNHNS and CDR2 SASEGT. With 2 bases clipped from V and 8 bases from J, the junction kept 8 bases outside the gene matches. As DNA, the CDR3 is TGTGCCAGCAGTGAACGGGGCAGGGGGGGGGGCTACACCTTC. Encoded protein: CASSERGRGGGYTF.

Worth noting for this clonotype: One end of the junction fails to match germline, which may point to a read error. The chain recombines TRBV7-2 with TRBJ1-6; D is uncertain. The germline V gene has CDR1 SGHTA and CDR2 FQGNSA. This CDR3 has 16 residues. The CDR3 sequence: CASSLAVGSWHHPLHF. CDR3 DNA sequence: TGCGCCAGCAGCTTGGCCGTGGGGTCGTGGCATCACCCGCTCCACTTT.

This clonotype turned up a few times. J is TRBJ2-7 and V is TRBV2; unclear D gene. V lost 7 bases and J 3 bases, leaving 7 bases between the germline ends. The CDR3 has 11 amino acids. Germline CDR1 reads SNHLY; CDR2 reads FYNNEI. The CDR3 here is CASIGVYEQYF. The CDR3, as DNA: TGTGCCAGCATTGGGGTCTACGAGCAGTACTTC.

Many counts were recorded for this clonotype. The chain combines TRBV5-1 with TRBJ1-1; 9 bases map to TRBD1. This CDR3 has 15 residues. Germline CDR1 reads SGHRS; CDR2 reads YFSETQ. J was trimmed by 4 bases and V by 0 bases; bases with no gene match: 4. CDR3 residues: CASSLEGQGTTEAFF. CDR3 DNA sequence: TGCGCCAGCAGCTTGGAGGGACAGGGAACCACTGAAGCTTTCTTT.

This clonotype was seen a handful of times. This may be a read error: a much more frequent sequence differs by one nucleotide. The chain is built from TRBV7-2 and TRBJ1-1, with 8 bases fitting TRBD1. Germline V gives CDR1 SGHTA, CDR2 FQGNSA. The CDR3 contains 13 residues. The J segment lost 10 bases and the V segment lost 4 bases, leaving 8 bases of the junction unmatched. CDR3 sequence (DNA): TGTGCCAGCAGCTCCCGACAGGGGTTAGCAGCTTTCTTT. This codes for CASSSRQGLAAFF.

The CDR3, as DNA: TGTGCCAGCAGATACGCGGGGGAGTATAATTCACCCCTCCACTTT. Protein: CASRYAGEYNSPLHF. The chain recombines TRBV5-4 with TRBJ1-6; weak D call: TRBD1 (5 bases). This CDR3 spans 15 amino acids. Germline CDR1 is SGHNT and CDR2 is YYREEE (reference sequence). V dropped 5 bases and J dropped 4 bases, with 13 bases sitting between them.

V and J are TRBV4-3 and TRBJ1-2; D possibly corresponds to TRBD1 (5 bases). The CDR3 has 16 amino acids. The germline gives CDR1 LGHNA, CDR2 YSLEER. The V end was cut by 4 bases, the J end by 8 bases, with 23 bases between. Here the CDR3 reads CASSPSTGTDVRGYTF. For the CDR3, the DNA is TGCGCCAGCAGCCCATCCACCGGGACGGACGTGCGGGGCTACACCTTC.